These 20 T cell receptor beta chains originate from one sample sequenced in a study of T cells in Graves' hyperthyroidism and ophthalmopathy. TCR beta CDR3 region amplification was performed from RNA transcripts. When the TCR CDR3 underwent first-round RT-PCR, the HTBI primer set was used. Via MiXCR, TCRdb re-called the multiplex PCR reads, giving one row per CDR3 protein. The sample records about 740,000 distinct CDR3 sequences, 11% to 15% being singletons. The sequencing input was blood. These receptors were collected from a woman aged 18-35 years with Graves' hyperthyroidism.

In its sample, this clonotype was seen many times. This sequence joins TRBV11-3 and TRBJ2-1, with 8 bases aligning to TRBD2. CDR3 length: 18 amino acids. Germline assignment: CDR1 SGHNT and CDR2 YENEEA. V dropped 5 bases and J dropped 0; count of bases not matched to a gene: 12. The CDR3 region is CASSRITYSGSSYNEQFF. The CDR3 DNA reads as TGTGCCAGCAGCCGAATTACCTACAGCGGGAGCTCCTACAATGAGCAGTTCTTC.

This clonotype was observed a handful of times. V usage is TRBV7-3 and J usage is TRBJ2-1; 12 nucleotides line up with TRBD2. The CDR3 consists of 18 residues. The V segment lost 6 bases and the J segment 8 bases; nucleotides outside the gene matches: 17. From germline, CDR1 is SGHTA and CDR2 FQGTGA. CDR3 coding DNA: TGTGCCAGCAGTTACCTGACTAGCGGGAGAACCCTCCCATATGAGCAGTTCTTC. Protein sequence: CASSYLTSGRTLPYEQFF.

This clonotype was seen many times. The rearrangement uses TRBV24-1 and TRBJ1-1; TRBD1 might be the D (5 bases). The V end was cut by 9 bases, the J end by 1 base, with 8 bases between. The CDR3 is made up of 12 amino acids. From germline, CDR1 is KGHDR and CDR2 SFDVKD. The CDR3 is CATAGWNTEAFF. CDR3 bases: TGTGCCACCGCAGGGTGGAACACTGAAGCTTTCTTT.

The J gene is TRBJ2-5, the V gene TRBV29-1, with D maybe TRBD1 (6 bases). Trimming pared 5 bases from V and 3 bases from J, leaving 19 bases between. From germline, CDR1 is SQVTM and CDR2 ANQGSEA. This CDR3 spans 15 amino acids. CDR3 amino acids: CSVKGHLAVEETQYF. Here the CDR3 DNA reads TGCAGCGTTAAGGGACATCTGGCGGTAGAAGAGACCCAGTACTTC.

This clonotype showed up many times. The V and J genes are TRBV7-3 and TRBJ2-1; D is ambiguous. Germline CDR1 reads SGHTA; CDR2 reads FQGTGA. This CDR3 comprises 14 residues. V was trimmed by 1 base and J by 5 bases, leaving 9 bases between them. CDR3 nucleotide sequence: TGTGCCAGCAGCTTAATGGGCTCAGACAATGAGCAGTTCTTC. It is translated as CASSLMGSDNEQFF.

This clonotype was counted at least ten times. The J gene is TRBJ2-1, the V gene TRBV2, with 9 bases that match TRBD2. Losses at the gene ends were 5 bases for V and 8 bases for J; bases not matched to a gene: 13. Germline CDR1 reads SNHLY; CDR2 reads FYNNEI. The CDR3 covers 16 residues. The CDR3 region is CASSLPGTSRVHEQFF. The DNA for the CDR3 is TGTGCCAGCAGTTTACCCGGGACTAGCAGGGTGCATGAGCAGTTCTTC.

The V gene is TRBV20-1, the J gene TRBJ1-2; D is unclear. V gave up 3 bases and J gave up 6 bases, with 14 bases separating them. Germline values: CDR1 DFQATT, CDR2 SNEGSKA (reference sequence). This CDR3 is 13 amino acids long. The CDR3 nucleotides are TGCAGTGCTAGGGTAAGGTCGAAGGATGGCTACACCTTC. It yields the protein CSARVRSKDGYTF.

V usage is TRBV6-1 and J usage is TRBJ2-1; unclear D gene. There are 11 residues in the CDR3. Trimming took off 6 bases at V and 13 bases at J, with 13 bases between the two ends. Looked up from germline, CDR1 is MNHNS and CDR2 is SASEGT. The CDR3 loop reads CASSQNALQFF. Here the CDR3 DNA reads TGTGCCAGCAGCCAAAACGCCTTACAGTTCTTC.

This clonotype has more than one count but fewer than ten. The chain joins TRBV5-1 to TRBJ2-7; the D is unclear. Germline values: CDR1 SGHRS, CDR2 YFSETQ. V lost 0 bases and J 3 bases, leaving 13 bases between the germline ends. This CDR3 comprises 15 residues. The CDR3 DNA is TGCGCCAGCAGCTTGGGTCGCGAACCCCTCTACGAGCAGTACTTC. Protein sequence: CASSLGREPLYEQYF.

This clonotype was picked up many times. The genes are TRBV2 and TRBJ2-5, with TRBD1 matching 11 bases. Germline lookup yields CDR1 SNHLY and CDR2 FYNNEI. V was clipped by 6 bases and J by 2 bases; unmatched bases: 5. The CDR3 spans 15 residues. The CDR3 nucleotides are TGTGCCAGCAGAGAGGACAGGGGGCGTCAAGAGACCCAGTACTTC. Protein sequence: CASREDRGRQETQYF.

A remark on this clonotype: At one boundary the junction diverges from the germline segment, which might be a read error. This chain links TRBV25-1 with TRBJ2-6, with a tentative D call TRBD1 (5 bases). The CDR3 loop spans 14 amino acids. Germline CDR1 is MGHDK and CDR2 is SYGVNS. The CDR3 is CASSEYPGASVLTF. The CDR3 region has the DNA TGTGCCAGCAGTGAATACCCTGGGGCCAGCGTCCTGACTTTC.

This chain links TRBV28 with TRBJ2-7; 8 bases align to TRBD1. The CDR3 covers 13 residues. The germline V gene has CDR1 MDHEN and CDR2 SYDVKM. After removal of 6 bases from V and 4 bases from J, the junction contained 5 bases not matched to a gene. The CDR3 nucleotides are TGTGCCAGCAGAGCAGGGGGCGCGTACGAGCAGTACTTC. Protein product: CASRAGGAYEQYF.

This clonotype was picked up a small number of times. The genes are TRBV5-1 and TRBJ2-7; 9 bases line up with TRBD2. CDR1 SGHRS and CDR2 YFSETQ come from the germline V gene. V trimming: 5 bases; J trimming: 4 bases; junction bases outside the gene matches: 19. The CDR3 covers 18 residues. The CDR3 sequence is CASRFLGLSAGGAYEQYF. CDR3 in DNA: TGCGCCAGCAGGTTCCTCGGGCTATCTGCGGGAGGGGCATACGAGCAGTACTTC.

This clonotype appeared a few times. The rearrangement joins TRBV14 to TRBJ2-5; 11 positions agree with TRBD1. Germline loops: CDR1 SGHDN, CDR2 FVKESK. This CDR3 is built from 16 residues. Trimming at V came to 5 bases and at J to 3 bases, leaving 8 bases not matched to a gene. CDR3 loop: CASSTSDRGLEETQYF. The CDR3 nucleotides are TGTGCCAGCAGCACCTCGGACAGGGGGCTGGAAGAGACCCAGTACTTC.

There are many counts of this clonotype. The genes are TRBV6-1 and TRBJ2-1, with unresolved D. The CDR3 loop spans 13 amino acids. Germline CDR1 MNHNS, CDR2 SASEGT. Trimming pared 6 bases from V and 4 bases from J, leaving 10 bases between. CDR3 in amino acids: CASRLQLYNEQFF. CDR3 coding DNA: TGTGCCAGCAGACTACAGCTATACAATGAGCAGTTCTTC.

This clonotype was detected a few times. The chain links TRBV19 to TRBJ1-5, with TRBD1 as a possible D gene (5 bases). Germline V gene data show CDR1 as LNHDA and CDR2 as SQIVND (reference sequence). Trimming stripped 9 bases from V and 1 base from J, with 19 bases between. The CDR3 sequence is 16 residues long. The CDR3 coding sequence is TGTGCCAGCCAGCAGAGACCGGGGGGAAGCAATCAGCCCCAGCATTTT. It codes for CASQQRPGGSNQPQHF.

In nucleotides, the CDR3 is TGTGCCAGCAGTTACTACGGCCAAGGCTACGAGCAGTACTTC. This sequence encodes CASSYYGQGYEQYF. This chain links TRBV25-1 with TRBJ2-7; no firm D call. Germline V gives CDR1 MGHDK, CDR2 SYGVNS. The CDR3 is 14 amino acids. Deletions cut 5 bases from V and 3 bases from J, with 14 bases between.

Details on this clonotype: This sequence may be a read error, since a much larger clone differs from it by one base. This CDR3 is missing its conserved last phenylalanine or tryptophan, likely due to a read error. V and J are TRBV7-3 and TRBJ2-7, with TRBD2 matching over 8 bases. J lost 7 bases, V lost 5 bases, and 13 bases had no gene match. In germline, CDR1 is SGHTA, CDR2 FQGTGA. The CDR3 sequence is 15 residues long. The CDR3 sequence is CASSPMLAGLDEQYL. For the CDR3, the DNA is TGTGCCAGCAGCCCGATGTTAGCGGGATTGGATGAGCAGTACTTA.

This clonotype turned up a few times. The chain uses TRBV6-1 and TRBJ1-5; D is ambiguous. The length of the CDR3 is 11 residues. Between the trimmed V and J ends, which lost 8 bases and 8 bases, there was a span of 10 bases. CDR1 is MNHNS and CDR2 is SASEGT in the germline V gene. The CDR3 is CASAGREPQHF. In DNA, the CDR3 is TGTGCCAGCGCAGGTCGGGAGCCCCAGCATTTT.

This clonotype turned up a few times. J is TRBJ1-1 and V is TRBV27, with D perhaps matching TRBD1 (6 bases). The CDR3 loop spans 15 amino acids. V lost 0 bases and J 4 bases, leaving 12 bases between the germline ends. Germline V gene data show CDR1 as MNHEY and CDR2 as SMNVEV (reference sequence). The CDR3 DNA sequence: TGTGCCAGCAGTTTATCATCAGGGGCGGCCACTGAAGCTTTCTTT. Protein sequence: CASSLSSGAATEAFF.